A single sample is the source of the 25 T cell receptor beta chains below, sequenced in a study of shared clonotypes between healthy human individuals. This table comes from immunoSEQ multiplex PCR, and its TCRdb copy is limited to in-frame clones, with some not included. The sample records roughly 2,000,000 clones, 93% being singletons. Naive CD8 cells comprised CD45RO-negative, CCR7-positively selected cells, excluding terminally differentiated effector memory CD45RA+ cells. The sequenced sample consisted of naive CD8+ T cells from PBMCs. These receptors all come from a man younger than 35 in good health. Some clones in this sample may be carry-over from other donors' samples.

The chain is built from TRBV28 and TRBJ2-7, with D perhaps given as TRBD1 or TRBD2 (6 bases each). CDR1 and CDR2 (germline): MDHEN, SYDVKM. The CDR3 is 14 amino acids. Trimming stripped 7 bases from V and 2 bases from J, with 15 bases between. The CDR3 nucleotides read TGTGCCAGCAACATAGGGGGGTTCCCCTACGAGCAGTACTTC. The encoded protein is CASNIGGFPYEQYF.

This clone is a singleton in its sample. V gene TRBV19 combines with J gene TRBJ2-7; D unclear. Trimming left V 3 bases short and J 4 bases short, with 16 bases between. The CDR3 contains 15 residues. Germline lookup yields CDR1 LNHDA and CDR2 SQIVND (reference sequence). This chain's CDR3 is CASSMESLTEYEQYF. CDR3 DNA: TGTGCCAGTAGTATGGAGTCCCTCACCGAATACGAGCAGTACTTC.

The V and J genes are TRBV5-1 and TRBJ2-1; 12 bases line up with TRBD2. This CDR3 is built from 17 residues. Trimming took 0 bases from V and 9 from J; bases not matched to a gene: 10. Per germline, CDR1 SGHRS and CDR2 YFSETQ. CDR3: CASSLGASGRDIAEQFF. CDR3 coding DNA: TGCGCCAGCAGCTTGGGGGCTAGCGGGAGGGATATCGCTGAGCAGTTCTTC.

The chain employs TRBV7-8 and TRBJ1-5, with D possibly TRBD1 on 6 matching bases. The CDR3 sequence is 16 residues long. The germline gives CDR1 SGHVS, CDR2 FQNEAQ. V was shortened by 2 bases and J by 0 bases, with 11 bases between the two germline ends. The CDR3 protein is CASSLIGGYSNQPQHF. The DNA of the CDR3 is TGTGCCAGCAGCTTAATCGGGGGCTATAGCAATCAGCCCCAGCATTTT.

V and J are TRBV6-5 and TRBJ2-7, with D uncertain. The CDR3 sequence is 14 residues long. The V gene's germline CDR1 is MNHEY and CDR2 SVGAGI. V was pared by 6 bases and J by 3 bases, with 15 bases between. DNA for the CDR3: TGTGCCAGCAGCCCTCGGGTAGGCAGCTACGAGCAGTACTTC. Amino acid sequence: CASSPRVGSYEQYF.

J is TRBJ1-2 and V is TRBV5-6; no clear D gene. Germline V gives CDR1 SGHDT, CDR2 YYEEEE. The CDR3 extends over 11 amino acids. V lost 0 bases, J lost 12 bases, and 9 bases lay in between. The CDR3 loop reads CASSLGLQNTF. The CDR3 DNA is TGTGCCAGCAGCTTGGGGCTTCAGAACACCTTC.

V is TRBV27 and J is TRBJ2-1, with D maybe TRBD2 (5 bases). V lost 5 bases to trimming and J lost 2 bases, with 13 bases between them. The CDR3 is 15 amino acids. CDR1 is MNHEY, CDR2 SMNVEV, per germline (reference sequence). CDR3 region: CASSAGERAYNEQFF. DNA for the CDR3: TGTGCCAGCAGTGCCGGAGAGAGGGCCTACAATGAGCAGTTCTTC.

This CDR3 reads CASSAGTDHEQYF. CDR3 nucleotides: TGTGCCAGCAGCGCCGGGACAGACCACGAGCAGTACTTC. The V and J genes are TRBV7-9 and TRBJ2-7, with 7 bases lining up with TRBD1. Trimming removed 5 bases from V and 5 bases from J; junction bases left unmatched: 6. CDR1 is SEHNR and CDR2 is FQNEAQ in the germline V gene (reference sequence). The CDR3 is 13 amino acids. The complete variable domain, with remaining parts taken from reference TRBV7-9 and TRBJ2-7, reads DTGVSQNPRHKITKRGQNVTFRCDPISEHNRLYWYRQTLGQGPEFLTYFQNEAQLEKSRLLSDRFSAERPKGSFSTLEIQRTEQGDSAMYLCASSAGTDHEQYFGPGTRLTVT.

This chain joins TRBV27 and TRBJ2-7; D might be TRBD1 (6 bases). Trimming stripped 9 bases from V and 0 bases from J, with 18 bases between. Germline CDR1 is MNHEY and CDR2 is SMNVEV (reference sequence). This CDR3 has 15 amino acids. CDR3: CARWRNRAPSYEQYF. In DNA form, the CDR3 reads TGTGCCAGATGGCGTAACAGGGCACCCTCCTACGAGCAGTACTTC.

The chain is built from TRBV30 and TRBJ2-1, with D possibly being TRBD1 (6 bases). CDR3 length: 11 amino acids. From germline, CDR1 is GTSNPN and CDR2 SVGIG (reference sequence). The V gene lost 7 bases and the J gene lost 7 bases, with 11 bases spanning the gap. Written as DNA, the CDR3 is TGTGCCTCCCTTAGGGGGAATGAGCAGTTCTTC. Amino acid sequence: CASLRGNEQFF.

This clone was detected only a few times. This rearrangement joins TRBV11-2 to TRBJ1-1; D unresolved. The germline CDR1 and CDR2 sequences are SGHAT and FQNNGV. Between the trimmed V and J ends, which lost 0 bases and 0 bases, there was a span of 11 bases. CDR3 length equals 16 residues. As DNA, the CDR3 is TGTGCCAGCAGCTTAGATCGGTCGGACCTGAACACTGAAGCTTTCTTT. It is translated as CASSLDRSDLNTEAFF.

Of note for this clone: Within the sample, other DNA sequences also encode this same CDR3. This rearrangement joins TRBV7-9 to TRBJ2-7; no definite D call. Deletions cut 6 bases from V and 3 bases from J, with 9 bases between. The germline V gene has CDR1 SEHNR and CDR2 FQNEAQ (reference sequence). The CDR3 loop spans 12 amino acids. This CDR3 reads CASSPQLYEQYF. For the CDR3, the DNA is TGTGCCAGCAGTCCACAGCTCTACGAGCAGTACTTC. Drawing the rest from reference TRBV7-9 and TRBJ2-7, the complete variable domain is DTGVSQNPRHKITKRGQNVTFRCDPISEHNRLYWYRQTLGQGPEFLTYFQNEAQLEKSRLLSDRFSAERPKGSFSTLEIQRTEQGDSAMYLCASSPQLYEQYFGPGTRLTVT.

The chain links TRBV9 to TRBJ1-1, with 10 bases matching TRBD1. This CDR3 spans 17 amino acids. V dropped 3 bases and J dropped 0; count of bases not matched to a gene: 8. Germline assignment: CDR1 SGDLS and CDR2 YYNGEE. In DNA, the CDR3 is TGTGCCAGCAGCGCATCAGGGACAGGGGCGGTGAACACTGAAGCTTTCTTT. Translation: CASSASGTGAVNTEAFF.

V gene TRBV4-1 combines with J gene TRBJ2-5, with D tentatively TRBD1 or TRBD2 (5 bases each). The CDR3 has 16 amino acids. Trimming took 0 bases from V and 2 from J, leaving 13 bases between them. Germline CDR1 MGHRA, CDR2 YSYEKL. As DNA, the CDR3 is TGCGCCAGCAGCCAAGAGGTGGGGGACCGACAAGAGACCCAGTACTTC. It yields the protein CASSQEVGDRQETQYF.

J is TRBJ2-7 and V is TRBV11-2; D is uncertain. Trimming stripped 5 bases from V and 2 bases from J, with 16 bases between. This CDR3 has 15 residues. Germline CDR1 is SGHAT and CDR2 is FQNNGV. Here the CDR3 reads CASSPALGFTYEQYF. CDR3 coding DNA: TGTGCCAGCAGCCCCGCGCTAGGTTTCACCTACGAGCAGTACTTC.

The gene calls are TRBV19 and TRBJ1-3, with 9 bases matching TRBD1. This CDR3 comprises 16 residues. The germline V gene encodes CDR1 LNHDA and CDR2 SQIVND (reference sequence). Trimming cost V 6 bases and J 0 bases; bases outside gene matches: 6. The chain's CDR3 is CASSPQGALSGNTIYF. DNA of the CDR3: TGTGCCAGTAGCCCACAGGGGGCACTCTCTGGAAACACCATATATTTT.

The rearrangement links TRBV7-6 to TRBJ2-2, with unresolved D. The V gene's germline CDR1 is SGHVS and CDR2 FNYEAQ. V was clipped by 7 bases and J by 1 base, with 16 bases between them. CDR3 length: 16 residues. CDR3 in DNA: TGTGCCAGCACCCAAATTGGTCTTCTGAACACCGGGGAGCTGTTTTTT. It is translated as CASTQIGLLNTGELFF.

The chain employs TRBV28 and TRBJ2-3; 12 nucleotides match TRBD2. Germline assignment: CDR1 MDHEN and CDR2 SYDVKM. There are 20 residues in the CDR3. V lost 1 base to trimming and J lost 0 bases; unmatched junction nucleotides: 11. CDR3 amino acids: CASSLFPSGRGNISTDTQYF. CDR3 DNA: TGTGCCAGCAGTTTATTCCCTAGCGGGAGGGGCAATATAAGCACAGATACGCAGTATTTT.

The rearrangement links TRBV6-5 to TRBJ1-3; D is unresolved. Trimming cost V 2 bases and J 3 bases, with 11 bases left between them. Germline CDR1 reads MNHEY; CDR2 reads SVGAGI. The CDR3 has 15 residues. In DNA form, the CDR3 reads TGTGCCAGCAGTTACGGGCCAGAGGTTGGAAACACCATATATTTT. This sequence encodes CASSYGPEVGNTIYF.

The chain recombines TRBV29-1 with TRBJ1-2; tentative D call: TRBD1 (5 bases). Germline assignment: CDR1 SQVTM and CDR2 ANQGSEA. The CDR3 runs 14 residues. Trimming cost V 7 bases and J 7 bases, with 22 bases left between them. The CDR3 spells CSAEVLSGRGGYTF. The CDR3 bases are TGCAGCGCCGAAGTTTTGTCGGGGAGGGGTGGCTACACCTTC.

This chain connects TRBV11-2 to TRBJ2-7; maybe TRBD1 (6 bases). CDR3 size: 14 residues. Germline V gene lookup returns CDR1 SGHAT and CDR2 FQNNGV. V was shortened by 3 bases and J by 4 bases, with 13 bases between the two germline ends. In nucleotides, the CDR3 is TGTGCCAGCAGCTTCGTTCCTGACAGGTACGAGCAGTACTTC. Translation gives CASSFVPDRYEQYF. The full variable domain, in which reference TRBV11-2 and TRBJ2-7 provide the parts outside the CDR3, is EAGVAQSPRYKIIEKRQSVAFWCNPISGHATLYWYQQILGQGPKLLIQFQNNGVVDDSQLPKDRFSAERLKGVDSTLKIQPAKLEDSAVYLCASSFVPDRYEQYFGPGTRLTVT.

The chain links TRBV7-9 to TRBJ2-1; D gene ambiguous. The length of the CDR3 is 15 residues. Germline CDR1 SEHNR, CDR2 FQNEAQ (reference sequence). V lost 3 bases and J 9 bases, leaving 18 bases between the germline ends. In DNA form, the CDR3 reads TGTGCCAGCAGCTTCGAAAATCGTCCCGGGCCTGAGCAGTTCTTC. Its protein product is CASSFENRPGPEQFF.

In the case of this clone: At one end, the junction sequence differs from germline, possibly due to a read error. CDR3 DNA: TGTGCCAGCAGCTCTACTCTACAAAACTCCGACGAGCAGTACTTC. Residues: CASSSTLQNSDEQYF. This chain uses TRBV5-6 with TRBJ2-7, with D uncertain. Germline loops: CDR1 SGHDT, CDR2 YYEEEE. The CDR3 contains 15 residues.

The rearrangement links TRBV4-1 to TRBJ2-5; 9 bases are shared with TRBD2. The DNA end is a closer match to TRBJ2-7, so the J assignment may be wrong. Germline assignment: CDR1 MGHRA and CDR2 YSYEKL. The CDR3 is 16 residues long. For the CDR3, the DNA is TGCGCCAGCAGCCAAGGGCTGACTAGCGGTAGCTACGAGCAGTACTTC. This codes for CASSQGLTSGSYEQYF.

The sample holds one count of this clone. This CDR3 is also generated by other DNA sequences in the sample. The chain links TRBV10-3 to TRBJ2-3; 7 bases map to TRBD2. V shed 0 bases and J 0 bases; nucleotides not matched to a gene: 3. CDR1 ENHRY and CDR2 SYGVKD come from the germline V gene. The CDR3 is 16 residues long. Written as DNA, the CDR3 is TGTGCCATCAGTGAGTCGGCTAGCGGTAGCACAGATACGCAGTATTTT. It encodes CAISESASGSTDTQYF.